This T cell receptor beta chain was sequenced in a study of blood T cell repertoires in COVID-19 (dated by TCRdb to between 2020 and 2021). Regarding the study in general: Samples from collaborators originated in the United States, Italy and Spain and spanned both the acute and convalescent phases of COVID-19. The prospective study material was composed of cDNA or gDNA derived from T cells, B-cell-depleted T cells, or PBMCs. Samples came from the ongoing ImmuneRACE study (first 160 participants) plus 1,254 subjects from 6 global collaborators. Subjects who had been exposed to COVID-19, were actively infected with it, or had recovered from it provided the deeply sampled blood TCRbeta repertoires that made up the dataset. The repertoires were released in a freely available public database meant as a resource for research on the immune response to SARS-CoV-2. Where HLA class I and class II types were available, the types were taken from metadata supplied by the sample provider, not from assay-based typing. Nearly every sample came with metadata listing a de-identified subject ID, COVID-19 status, age in years and sex.

As to this clone: What this receptor recognizes is not known. No much larger clone exists at a distance of one base, and base qualities are not known.

TCRbeta CDR3 regions were amplified from genomic DNA by means of the immunoSEQ Assay, a bias-controlled multiplex PCR. The authors processed their data as follows. The number of nucleated cells in each sample was estimated from the amplification of reference gene primers within the assay. To quantify the absolute abundance of each unique TCRbeta CDR3 rearrangement, sequence reads were collapsed and filtered. Productive Simpson clonality was computed per sample as the square root of Simpson's diversity index over productive rearrangements. The immuneACCESS repertoire file appears here via TCRdb, limited to in-frame rearrangements. These files lack a portion of the clones; in checked studies, under half of the deficit traces to unresolved V genes, and the cause of the others is not known. That table gives V, J and clone size, and the DNA gave D and trimming. The sample table records 15,000 to 20,000 clones; 65% to 85% of these occur just once. The biggest ten clones account for roughly 5.5% of the sample.

General findings and caveats noted by the study authors: Clinical and demographic metadata were provided uncurated, with the amount varying by source and participant.

Each collaborating institution followed its own protocols to collect whole blood in K2EDTA tubes. For TCRbeta analysis, collaborators shipped samples in one of three forms: frozen whole blood, isolated PBMCs, or DNA extracted from either of those sample types. Germline trimming: 2 bases from V, 10 bases from J; junction bases outside gene matches: 2. CDR3 length: 12 amino acids, cysteine to phenylalanine. The entry retains the CDR3 DNA only, 36 bases that are in frame from base 1. The CDR1 and CDR2 encoded by the germline V gene are MDHEN and SYDVKM. This receptor was taken from a human donor in a cohort sampled during active COVID-19. Sequences were obtained from peripheral blood. The sequence links TRBV28 to TRBJ1-1; the central 9 bases match TRBD1. CDR3 sequence: CASSLVGQGAFF. The DNA sequence reads TGTGCCAGCAGTTTAGTGGGACAGGGAGCTTTCTTT.